This T cell receptor (beta chain) was identified in a study of blood T cell repertoires in COVID-19. At the level of the study: T cells, B-cell-depleted T cells, or PBMCs supplied cDNA or gDNA.

Trimming cost V 0 bases and J 3 bases; bases outside gene matches: 2. CDR1 and CDR2 (germline): SGHRS, YFSETQ. The CDR3 spans 14 residues. Authors' analysis steps: How many nucleated cells were present was estimated from reference gene primer amplification. Clones were sequenced by immunoSEQ multiplex PCR, and TCRdb holds only the in-frame ones, with some missing. V and J calls and clone size come straight from that table; D and trimming were deduced from the DNA. The sample consists of 70,000 to 95,000 clones, over 75% of them appearing once. The sequenced material came from peripheral blood. The gene calls are TRBV5-1 and TRBJ1-2, with 7 bases aligning to TRBD1. This TCR was sampled from a man between 70 and 80 years old with acute or convalescent COVID-19. Here the CDR3 reads CASSLAGTDYGYTF. In nucleotides, the CDR3 is TGCGCCAGCAGCTTGGCCGGGACAGACTATGGCTACACCTTC.